The 23 T cell receptor beta chains presented below share a single source sample, sequenced in a study of response to subunit inactivated influenza vaccine. TCRdb re-derived calls from the RT-PCR reads in MiXCR, one entry per CDR3 protein. The sample consists of roughly 760,000 distinct CDR3 sequences, over 20% of them appearing once. The sample was PBMCs from blood, taken 4 to 6 days after vaccination. The receptors come from a middle-aged man who received an inactivated influenza vaccine.

The rearrangement links TRBV7-2 to TRBJ2-1; 7 positions agree with TRBD1. The junction had 3 bases not matched to a gene; V was cut back by 2 bases and J by 2 bases. Germline loops: CDR1 SGHTA, CDR2 FQGNSA. The CDR3 extends over 15 amino acids. CDR3 nucleotide sequence: TGTGCCAGCAGCTTATCTGGGACAGCCTACAATGAGCAGTTCTTC. It yields the protein CASSLSGTAYNEQFF.

The CDR3 bases are TGTGCCAGCAGCTCGGGACTAGCGACTGAAACAGATACGCAGTATTTT. This codes for CASSSGLATETDTQYF. V is TRBV11-2 and J is TRBJ2-3; 10 bases line up with TRBD2. V dropped 4 bases and J dropped 3; count of bases not matched to a gene: 7. This CDR3 comprises 16 residues. Germline V gene data show CDR1 as SGHAT and CDR2 as FQNNGV.

The sample holds a few counts of this clonotype. This chain links TRBV29-1 with TRBJ2-3; 8 bases match TRBD1. Germline V lookup: CDR1 SQVTM, CDR2 ANQGSEA. Trimming removed 3 bases from V and 1 base from J; junction bases left unmatched: 9. This CDR3 spans 16 amino acids. This CDR3 reads CSVDPPRTGRTDTQYF. In DNA form, the CDR3 reads TGCAGCGTTGATCCCCCCCGGACAGGGCGCACAGATACGCAGTATTTT.

The chain employs TRBV9 and TRBJ2-1; no firm D call. The CDR3 consists of 15 residues. The germline CDR1 and CDR2 sequences are SGDLS and YYNGEE. V dropped 0 bases and J dropped 6 bases, with 13 bases sitting between them. CDR3 DNA sequence: TGTGCCAGCAGCGTAGTTCCAGGAATAGGCAATGAGCAGTTCTTC. Translation: CASSVVPGIGNEQFF.

The V gene is TRBV27, the J gene TRBJ2-1; a possible D gene is TRBD1 (6 bases). Germline loops: CDR1 MNHEY, CDR2 SMNVEV (reference sequence). The germline V and J ends were trimmed by 2 bases and 6 bases, with 17 bases remaining between them. The length of the CDR3 is 16 residues. For the CDR3, the DNA is TGTGCCAGCAGTTTAAGTCAGGGGTCTTTAATCAATGAGCAGTTCTTC. Its protein product is CASSLSQGSLINEQFF.

The sample holds a few counts of this clonotype. This chain links TRBV24-1 with TRBJ2-7; D may correspond to TRBD1 or TRBD2 (5 bases each). Germline values: CDR1 KGHDR, CDR2 SFDVKD. There are 12 residues in the CDR3. V lost 4 bases and J lost 7, with 10 bases in between. The DNA for the CDR3 is TGTGCCACCAGTGAGGGGACGGGGGAGCAGTACTTC. This translates into CATSEGTGEQYF.

This clonotype was picked up a small number of times. The rearrangement links TRBV20-1 to TRBJ2-3; TRBD1 agrees at 8 bases. Germline loops: CDR1 DFQATT, CDR2 SNEGSKA (reference sequence). J lost 7 bases, V lost 5 bases, and 11 bases had no gene match. CDR3 length: 14 residues. The CDR3 protein is CSALLQGVTNTQYF. The CDR3 coding sequence is TGCAGTGCTTTACTACAGGGGGTAACAAATACGCAGTATTTT.

The sample holds a few counts of this clonotype. The rearrangement uses TRBV12-3 or TRBV12-4 and TRBJ2-1; TRBD2 agrees at 9 bases. The CDR3 is made up of 15 amino acids. The V gene end was trimmed by 7 bases and the J gene end by 4 bases; junction bases not matched to a gene: 8. CDR3 region: CASTPGLAIYNEQFF. The DNA of the CDR3 is TGTGCCAGCACCCCAGGACTAGCGATATACAATGAGCAGTTCTTC.

Many counts were recorded for this clonotype. The rearrangement links TRBV12-3 or TRBV12-4 to TRBJ2-2, with D possibly being TRBD2 (5 bases). The V end lost 10 bases, the J end lost 5 bases, and 14 bases lay between the germline ends. The CDR3 consists of 13 residues. This CDR3 reads CATHPGGTGELFF. The DNA of the CDR3 is TGTGCCACCCACCCAGGCGGGACCGGGGAGCTGTTTTTT.

This clonotype occurred a few times. CDR3 DNA sequence: TGTGCCAGCAGGGCTGATCCGGGGGAGTACGAGCAGTACTTC. This sequence encodes CASRADPGEYEQYF. V usage is TRBV28 and J usage is TRBJ2-7; maybe TRBD2 (6 bases). The CDR3 consists of 14 residues. V dropped 6 bases and J dropped 4 bases, with 16 bases sitting between them. Germline values: CDR1 MDHEN, CDR2 SYDVKM.

This clonotype was seen a handful of times. The chain uses TRBV5-1 and TRBJ2-7; no definite D call. The CDR3 is 15 residues long. Trimming removed 3 bases at V and 3 bases at J, with 16 bases between. Germline V gives CDR1 SGHRS, CDR2 YFSETQ. CDR3 in amino acids: CASSSPSSLGYEQYF. In nucleotides, the CDR3 is TGCGCCAGCAGCTCGCCCTCTTCCCTAGGCTACGAGCAGTACTTC. Combining the CDR3 with reference TRBV5-1 and TRBJ2-7 gives the whole variable domain KAGVTQTPRYLIKTRGQQVTLSCSPISGHRSVSWYQQTPGQGLQFLFEYFSETQRNKGNFPGRFSGRQFSNSRSEMNVSTLELGDSALYLCASSSPSSLGYEQYFGPGTRLTVT.

The chain links TRBV10-1 to TRBJ2-7, with 11 bases fitting TRBD2. Germline CDR1 reads WNHNN; CDR2 reads SYGVQD (reference sequence). V was pared by 2 bases and J by 4 bases, with 1 base of the junction left unmatched. The CDR3 has 14 amino acids. The CDR3 sequence: CASSETSGGYEQYF. The CDR3 DNA reads as TGCGCCAGCAGTGAGACTAGCGGGGGTTACGAGCAGTACTTC.

This clonotype came up a few times. This sequence joins TRBV28 and TRBJ2-1; no clear D gene. Per germline, CDR1 MDHEN and CDR2 SYDVKM. The CDR3 runs to 15 residues. The germline V and J ends were trimmed by 7 bases and 0 bases, with 13 bases remaining between them. The CDR3 is CASTNSWSSYNEQFF. CDR3 bases: TGTGCCAGCACCAACTCCTGGAGCTCCTACAATGAGCAGTTCTTC.

This chain joins TRBV4-2 and TRBJ2-1; TRBD2 aligns across 13 bases. Germline CDR1 reads LGHNA; CDR2 reads YNFKEQ. The CDR3 is made up of 20 amino acids. With V trimmed by 5 bases and J by 1 base, 14 bases remained unmatched. The CDR3 region is CASSRNPGTSGAPSYNEQFF. In DNA, the CDR3 is TGTGCCAGCAGCAGAAACCCCGGGACTAGCGGGGCGCCGTCCTACAATGAGCAGTTCTTC.

The CDR3 DNA is TGTGCCAGCAGTTATGTGCGGGGGTCAGGGGCCAACGTCCTGACTTTC. This sequence encodes CASSYVRGSGANVLTF. The genes are TRBV2 and TRBJ2-6; TRBD2 matches at 7 bases. The germline gives CDR1 SNHLY, CDR2 FYNNEI. The V segment lost 5 bases and the J segment 4 bases; nucleotides outside the gene matches: 8. There are 16 residues in the CDR3.

The chain joins TRBV2 to TRBJ2-7, with D hard to call. The V and J ends lost 3 bases and 6 bases respectively, with 12 bases between them. Looked up from germline, CDR1 is SNHLY and CDR2 is FYNNEI. The CDR3 contains 13 residues. CDR3 in DNA: TGTGCCAGCAGTGACCCCCAGGTAACCGAGCAGTACTTC. Protein: CASSDPQVTEQYF. The variable domain in full, completed from reference TRBV2 and TRBJ2-7, reads EPEVTQTPSHQVTQMGQEVILRCVPISNHLYFYWYRQILGQKVEFLVSFYNNEISEKSEIFDDQFSVERPDGSNFTLKIRSTKLEDSAMYFCASSDPQVTEQYFGPGTRLTVT.

This clonotype came up a few times. The CDR3 spells CASSEYKASNEQYF. The CDR3 DNA reads as TGTGCCAGCAGTGAATATAAGGCTAGCAACGAGCAGTACTTC. This chain joins TRBV25-1 and TRBJ2-7; possible D gene TRBD2, 5 bases. The CDR3 consists of 14 residues. Trimming cost V 0 bases and J 5 bases, with 11 bases left between them. Germline CDR1 is MGHDK and CDR2 is SYGVNS.

The V gene is TRBV20-1, the J gene TRBJ2-3; 8 bases fit TRBD1. The V segment lost 1 base and the J segment 5 bases; nucleotides outside the gene matches: 2. Germline CDR1 is DFQATT and CDR2 is SNEGSKA (reference sequence). The CDR3 spans 13 residues. The CDR3, as DNA: TGCAGTGCTAGAGTAACAGGGGGAGATACGCAGTATTTT. This gives the protein CSARVTGGDTQYF.

The chain is built from TRBV20-1 and TRBJ2-1; the D gene could be TRBD1 or TRBD2 (6 bases each). With 3 bases removed from V and 9 bases from J, the gap between germline ends came to 12 bases. The CDR3 length is 12 residues. From germline, CDR1 is DFQATT and CDR2 SNEGSKA (reference sequence). The CDR3 region is CSARRDTPEQFF. As DNA, the CDR3 is TGCAGTGCTAGGCGGGACACCCCTGAGCAGTTCTTC.

The V and J genes are TRBV12-3 or TRBV12-4 and TRBJ2-5, with 12 positions matching TRBD2. CDR3 length: 15 amino acids. J lost 5 bases, V lost 6 bases, and 7 bases had no gene match. The CDR3 nucleotides are TGTGCCAGCAGCTCTAGCGGGGGGGCCTTGGAGACCCAGTACTTC. It specifies CASSSSGGALETQYF.

This clonotype was counted a few times. A junction boundary mismatches the germline segment, possibly from a read error. The V gene is TRBV30, the J gene TRBJ2-3; 10 bases fit TRBD2. The CDR3 is made up of 14 amino acids. Germline CDR1 is GTSNPN and CDR2 is SVGIG (reference sequence). The CDR3 DNA sequence: TGTGCCTGGAGTGACTTGGGAGCGGGAGGGTCCATATTTTGG. Protein product: CAWSDLGAGGSIFW.

This chain joins TRBV5-1 and TRBJ2-7, with 10 nucleotides matching TRBD1. The CDR3 extends over 15 amino acids. Germline CDR1 and CDR2: SGHRS and YFSETQ. V was pared by 4 bases and J by 6 bases, with 10 bases of the junction left unmatched. CDR3 sequence (DNA): TGCGCCAGCAGCACCAATGGACAGGGGGGCGGCGAGCAGTACTTC. Protein: CASSTNGQGGGEQYF.

This chain uses TRBV20-1 with TRBJ2-7; 9 bases are shared with TRBD2. Per the germline V gene, CDR1 is DFQATT and CDR2 is SNEGSKA (reference sequence). The CDR3 has 15 residues. V shed 4 bases, J shed 5 bases, and the junction held 12 bases outside the gene matches. In nucleotides, the CDR3 is TGCAGTGCTACCGCTCCGGGACTAGCCTTACACGAGCAGTACTTC. Translation: CSATAPGLALHEQYF.